The 13 T cell receptor beta chains listed next were all sequenced from one sample in a study of blood T cells in healthy people across ages. Using a J-beta primer mix together with a sample-barcoded 5' primer, a second PCR was run for about 7 to 12 cycles. TCRdb redid the calling of the 5' RACE reads with MiXCR, one entry per CDR3 protein. The repertoire includes around 1,500,000 distinct CDR3 sequences, 28% of them detected once, and about 8% sits in the top ten. Material: blood. The receptors were gathered from a woman aged 30 to 39 in good health.

There are a few counts of this clonotype. The chain has TRBV3-1 and TRBJ1-1, with D possibly TRBD1 on 5 matching bases. Trimming cost V 6 bases and J 8 bases, with 10 bases left between them. The germline gives CDR1 LGHDT, CDR2 YNNKEL (reference sequence). The CDR3 has 11 residues. DNA of the CDR3: TGTGCCAGCAGTCAGGGTTACGAAGCTTTCTTT. Protein: CASSQGYEAFF.

This chain joins TRBV4-1 and TRBJ2-7, with D unclear. CDR3 length: 15 residues. Trimming pared 0 bases from V and 2 bases from J, leaving 11 bases between. From germline, CDR1 is MGHRA and CDR2 YSYEKL. In DNA, the CDR3 is TGCGCCAGCAGCCAAGAACAGTCCCCAACCTACGAGCAGTACTTC. Protein product: CASSQEQSPTYEQYF.

This clonotype was counted at least ten times. The chain couples TRBV10-3 to TRBJ2-4, with unresolved D. The CDR3 covers 15 residues. Trimming stripped 2 bases from V and 3 bases from J, with 11 bases between. Germline V lookup: CDR1 ENHRY, CDR2 SYGVKD. The CDR3, as DNA: TGTGCCATCAGTGAGGAGGCCGTCGACAAAAACATTCAGTACTTC. Translation: CAISEEAVDKNIQYF.

CDR3 nucleotides: TGTGCCAGTCTCGTCCGGGACGGGTATAATTCACCCCTCCACTTT. Amino acid sequence: CASLVRDGYNSPLHF. This chain links TRBV19 with TRBJ1-6; TRBD1 might be the D (5 bases). From germline, CDR1 is LNHDA and CDR2 SQIVND (reference sequence). The V end was cut by 8 bases, the J end by 4 bases, with 15 bases between. This CDR3 contains 15 residues.

There are a few counts of this clonotype. V gene TRBV6-2 or TRBV6-3 combines with J gene TRBJ1-1, with D possibly TRBD1 on 5 matching bases. The CDR3 sequence is 16 residues long. Trimming removed 3 bases from V and 1 base from J, with 15 bases in between. From germline, CDR1 is MNHEY and CDR2 SVGEGT. This chain's CDR3 is CASSYQRGGTNTEAFF. The CDR3 DNA is TGTGCCAGCAGTTATCAAAGGGGCGGGACGAACACTGAAGCTTTCTTT.

This clonotype is categorized as large. The chain combines TRBV13 with TRBJ2-3; 7 positions agree with TRBD1. Matching the DNA end better, TRBJ2-7 makes the J call doubtful. The germline V gene has CDR1 PRHDT and CDR2 FYEKMQ (reference sequence). CDR3 length: 18 amino acids. The CDR3 protein is CASSLSSSWTGRFYEQYF. DNA of the CDR3: TGTGCCAGCAGCTTGAGTTCTAGTTGGACAGGACGTTTTTACGAGCAGTACTTC.

This clonotype has just a few counts. The rearrangement uses TRBV20-1 and TRBJ2-1; D might be TRBD1 (6 bases). V was shortened by 3 bases and J by 8 bases, with 14 bases between the two germline ends. The germline gives CDR1 DFQATT, CDR2 SNEGSKA (reference sequence). The CDR3 totals 13 residues. CDR3 coding DNA: TGCAGTGCTAGGGGAACAGGGCGCGATGAGCAGTTCTTC. It codes for CSARGTGRDEQFF.

The V and J genes are TRBV12-3 or TRBV12-4 and TRBJ2-3; D is unresolved. V was shortened by 8 bases and J by 0 bases, with 9 bases between the two germline ends. The CDR3 is 13 amino acids. The CDR3 here is CASLITSTDTQYF. In DNA, the CDR3 is TGTGCCAGCTTAATAACTAGCACAGATACGCAGTATTTT.

The J gene is TRBJ2-3, the V gene TRBV19, with 7 bases matching TRBD2. V shed 9 bases, J shed 3 bases, and the junction held 12 bases outside the gene matches. CDR1 and CDR2 from the germline V gene are LNHDA and SQIVND (reference sequence). The CDR3 extends over 15 amino acids. In DNA, the CDR3 is TGTGCCAGCCGCCATCGGCTAGCGGCTACAGATACGCAGTATTTT. Its protein product is CASRHRLAATDTQYF.

The sample holds a few counts of this clonotype. This chain links TRBV5-1 with TRBJ2-4; D is undetermined. Germline lookup yields CDR1 SGHRS and CDR2 YFSETQ. The CDR3 consists of 15 residues. Trimming left V 5 bases short and J 0 bases short, with 12 bases between. CDR3 region: CASRDLGLAKNIQYF. The CDR3 region has the DNA TGCGCCAGCAGGGACCTAGGCCTAGCCAAAAACATTCAGTACTTC.

The chain couples TRBV5-1 to TRBJ2-7, with D hard to call. The germline V gene encodes CDR1 SGHRS and CDR2 YFSETQ. Trimming stripped 0 bases from V and 1 base from J, with 8 bases between. The CDR3 totals 14 residues. CDR3 DNA: TGCGCCAGCAGCTTGGCCATGACTTCCTACGAGCAGTACTTC. It yields the protein CASSLAMTSYEQYF. The variable domain in full, with the rest retrieved from reference TRBV5-1 and TRBJ2-7, is KAGVTQTPRYLIKTRGQQVTLSCSPISGHRSVSWYQQTPGQGLQFLFEYFSETQRNKGNFPGRFSGRQFSNSRSEMNVSTLELGDSALYLCASSLAMTSYEQYFGPGTRLTVT.

This clonotype turned up a few times. This sequence joins TRBV11-2 and TRBJ2-1; D possibly corresponds to TRBD1 (6 bases). The CDR3 sequence is 17 residues long. V was trimmed by 2 bases and J by 2 bases, leaving 16 bases between them. Germline CDR1 reads SGHAT; CDR2 reads FQNNGV. The CDR3 here is CASSLSPGDSTYNEQFF. The CDR3 bases are TGTGCCAGCAGCTTATCCCCAGGGGATAGCACCTACAATGAGCAGTTCTTC.

This clonotype was detected a few times. V is TRBV25-1 and J is TRBJ1-2; 7 bases fit TRBD1. The CDR3 has 13 amino acids. V lost 4 bases, J lost 4 bases, and 3 bases stayed unmatched. Germline V gene data show CDR1 as MGHDK and CDR2 as SYGVNS. For the CDR3, the DNA is TGTGCCAGCAGTGGAGGGACAGCCTATGGCTACACCTTC. Residues: CASSGGTAYGYTF.